This T cell receptor (beta chain) was captured by sequencing in a study of cytomegalovirus exposure and HLA in healthy donors. Produced via immunoSEQ multiplex PCR; TCRdb's table is partial and in-frame only. The table lists around 120,000 clones, about 84% of them singletons, with about 5.3% in the top ten. The TCR was taken from a man aged 18-30 years in good health and CMV-seronegative. Material for sequencing was PBMCs.

The CDR3: CASSHYWGEVGLGTDTQYF. The CDR3 nucleotides are TGCGCCAGCAGCCACTACTGGGGGGAGGTAGGCTTAGGGACAGATACGCAGTATTTT. The chain has TRBV4-1 and TRBJ2-3; D perhaps matches TRBD2 (6 bases). Germline-derived CDR1 and CDR2 are MGHRA and YSYEKL. This CDR3 has 19 residues. The ends were cut back, 3 bases at V and 3 bases at J, with 25 bases in the middle.